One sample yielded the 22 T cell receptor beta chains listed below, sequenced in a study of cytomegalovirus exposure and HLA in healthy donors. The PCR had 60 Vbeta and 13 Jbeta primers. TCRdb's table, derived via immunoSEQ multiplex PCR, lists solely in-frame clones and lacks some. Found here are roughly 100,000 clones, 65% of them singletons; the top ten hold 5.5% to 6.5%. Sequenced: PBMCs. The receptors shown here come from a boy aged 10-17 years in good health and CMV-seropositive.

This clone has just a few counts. The chain's CDR3 is CASSDDPGQIQFF. The CDR3, as DNA: TGTGCCAGTAGTGACGACCCGGGACAGATACAGTTCTTC. The chain couples TRBV19 to TRBJ2-1, with TRBD1 matching 7 bases. After removal of 5 bases from V and 13 bases from J, the junction contained 11 bases not matched to a gene. This CDR3 spans 13 amino acids. Germline CDR1 reads LNHDA; CDR2 reads SQIVND (reference sequence).

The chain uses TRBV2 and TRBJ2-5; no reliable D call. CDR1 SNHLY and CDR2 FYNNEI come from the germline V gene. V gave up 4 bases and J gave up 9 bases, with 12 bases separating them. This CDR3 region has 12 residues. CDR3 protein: CASSVGSSSQYF. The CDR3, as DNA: TGTGCCAGCAGTGTGGGCAGCTCTTCCCAGTACTTC.

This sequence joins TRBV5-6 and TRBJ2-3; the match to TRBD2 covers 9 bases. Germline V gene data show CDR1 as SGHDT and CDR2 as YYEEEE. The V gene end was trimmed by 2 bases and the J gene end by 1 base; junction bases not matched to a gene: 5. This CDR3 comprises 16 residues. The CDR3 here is CASSFGASGGTDTQYF. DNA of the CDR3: TGTGCCAGCAGCTTTGGGGCTAGCGGGGGCACAGATACGCAGTATTTT.

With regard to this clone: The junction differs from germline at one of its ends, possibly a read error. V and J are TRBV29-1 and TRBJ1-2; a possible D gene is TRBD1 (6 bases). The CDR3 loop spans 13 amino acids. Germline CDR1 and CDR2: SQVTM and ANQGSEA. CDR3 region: CSVEGQANYGYPF. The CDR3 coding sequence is TGCAGCGTTGAAGGACAGGCCAACTATGGCTACCCCTTC.

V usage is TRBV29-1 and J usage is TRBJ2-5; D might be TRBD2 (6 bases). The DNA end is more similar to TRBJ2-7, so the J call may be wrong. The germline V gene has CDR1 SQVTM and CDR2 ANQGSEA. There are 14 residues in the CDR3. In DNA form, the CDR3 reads TGCAGCGTTGACCCAGCGGGCGATTCCTACGAGCAGTACTTC. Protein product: CSVDPAGDSYEQYF.

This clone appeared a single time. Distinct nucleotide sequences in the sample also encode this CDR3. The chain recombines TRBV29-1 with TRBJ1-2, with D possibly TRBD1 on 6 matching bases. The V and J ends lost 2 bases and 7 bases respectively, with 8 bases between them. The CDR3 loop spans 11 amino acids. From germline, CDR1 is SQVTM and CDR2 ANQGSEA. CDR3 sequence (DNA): TGCAGCGTTGAACAGGGGAGTGGCTACACCTTC. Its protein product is CSVEQGSGYTF. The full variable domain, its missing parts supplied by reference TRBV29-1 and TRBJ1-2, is SAVISQKPSRDICQRGTSLTIQCQVDSQVTMMFWYRQQPGQSLTLIATANQGSEATYESGFVIDKFPISRPNLTFSTLTVSNMSPEDSSIYLCSVEQGSGYTFGSGTRLTVV.

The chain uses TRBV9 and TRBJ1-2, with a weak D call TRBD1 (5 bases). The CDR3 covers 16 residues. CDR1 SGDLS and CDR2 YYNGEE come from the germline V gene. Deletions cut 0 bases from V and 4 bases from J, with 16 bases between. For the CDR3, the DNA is TGTGCCAGCAGCGTAGGGGGGGGAGGGCGCGGCTATGGCTACACCTTC. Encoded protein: CASSVGGGGRGYGYTF.

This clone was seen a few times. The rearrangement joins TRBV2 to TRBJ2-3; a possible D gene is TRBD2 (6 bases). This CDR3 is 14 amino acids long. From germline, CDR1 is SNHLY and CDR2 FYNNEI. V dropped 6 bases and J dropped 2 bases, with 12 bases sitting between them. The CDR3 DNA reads TGTGCCAGCAGCTTAGCGGAACACACAGATACGCAGTATTTT. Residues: CASSLAEHTDTQYF.

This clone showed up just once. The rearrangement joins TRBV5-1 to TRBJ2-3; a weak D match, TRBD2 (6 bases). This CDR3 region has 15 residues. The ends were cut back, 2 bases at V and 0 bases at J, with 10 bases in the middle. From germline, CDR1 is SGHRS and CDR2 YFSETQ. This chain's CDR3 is CASSLNGGSTDTQYF. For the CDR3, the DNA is TGCGCCAGCAGCTTAAACGGGGGAAGCACAGATACGCAGTATTTT.

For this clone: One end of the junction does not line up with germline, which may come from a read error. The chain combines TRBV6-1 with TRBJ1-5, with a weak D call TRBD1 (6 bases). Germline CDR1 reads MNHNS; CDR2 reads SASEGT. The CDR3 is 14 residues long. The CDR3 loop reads CASSDRVGGQPQNF. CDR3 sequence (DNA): TGTGCCAGCAGTGACAGGGTTGGAGGACAGCCCCAGAATTTT.

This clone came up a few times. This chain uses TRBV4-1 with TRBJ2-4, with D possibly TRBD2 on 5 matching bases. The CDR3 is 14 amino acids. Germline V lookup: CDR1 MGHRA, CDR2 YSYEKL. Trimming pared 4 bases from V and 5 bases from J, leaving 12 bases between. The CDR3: CASSRPGRENIQYF. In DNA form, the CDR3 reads TGCGCCAGCAGCCGGCCCGGGCGGGAAAACATTCAGTACTTC.

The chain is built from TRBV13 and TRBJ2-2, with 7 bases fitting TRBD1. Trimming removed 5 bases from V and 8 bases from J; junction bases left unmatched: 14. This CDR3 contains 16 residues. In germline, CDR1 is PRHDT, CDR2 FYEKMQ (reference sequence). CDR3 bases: TGTGCCAGCAGCCCCCTGACAGGGCCCCGGCCGGGGGAGCTGTTTTTT. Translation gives CASSPLTGPRPGELFF.

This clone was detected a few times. CDR3 nucleotide sequence: TGTGCCAGCAGCTTTAGGGCAGGGGGTGTCGGGAACACTGAAGCTTTCTTT. Translating gives CASSFRAGGVGNTEAFF. The chain employs TRBV5-4 and TRBJ1-1; 7 positions agree with TRBD1. Germline CDR1 reads SGHNT; CDR2 reads YYREEE (reference sequence). The CDR3 loop spans 17 amino acids. V lost 2 bases to trimming and J lost 1 base; unmatched junction nucleotides: 11.

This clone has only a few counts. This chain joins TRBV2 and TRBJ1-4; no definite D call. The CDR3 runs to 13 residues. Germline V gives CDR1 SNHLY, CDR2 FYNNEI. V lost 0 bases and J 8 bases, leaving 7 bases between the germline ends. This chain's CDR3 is CASSEARTEKLFF. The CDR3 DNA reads TGTGCCAGCAGTGAAGCGCGTACCGAAAAACTGTTTTTT.

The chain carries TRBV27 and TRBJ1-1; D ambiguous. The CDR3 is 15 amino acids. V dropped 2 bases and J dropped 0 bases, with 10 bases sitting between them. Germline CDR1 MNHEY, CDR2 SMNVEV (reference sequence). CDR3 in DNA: TGTGCCAGCAGTTTAAAACCTTCGGTGAACACTGAAGCTTTCTTT. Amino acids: CASSLKPSVNTEAFF.

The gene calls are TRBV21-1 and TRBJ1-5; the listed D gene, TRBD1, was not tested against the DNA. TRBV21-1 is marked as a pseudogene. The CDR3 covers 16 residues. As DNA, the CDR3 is TGTGCCAGCAGCAGCTACAGGGTTTCTAGCAATCAGCCCCAGCATTTT. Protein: CASSSYRVSSNQPQHF.

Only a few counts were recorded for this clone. The CDR3 nucleotides read TGTGCCAGCAGGACGACTAGCGGGGCGGGTTCCGAGCAGTACTTC. Its protein product is CASRTTSGAGSEQYF. The gene calls are TRBV6-5 and TRBJ2-7; TRBD2 agrees at 11 bases. Germline CDR1 is MNHEY and CDR2 is SVGAGI. The CDR3 has 15 amino acids. V was pared by 6 bases and J by 6 bases, with 10 bases of the junction left unmatched.

The CDR3 reads CASGRGSDQPQHF. DNA of the CDR3: TGTGCTAGTGGACGGGGGAGCGATCAGCCCCAGCATTTT. The V gene is TRBV12-5, the J gene TRBJ1-5, with a weak D call TRBD1 (5 bases). With 6 bases removed from V and 5 bases from J, the gap between germline ends came to 11 bases. The CDR3 totals 13 residues. In germline, CDR1 is LGHNT, CDR2 FRNRAP.

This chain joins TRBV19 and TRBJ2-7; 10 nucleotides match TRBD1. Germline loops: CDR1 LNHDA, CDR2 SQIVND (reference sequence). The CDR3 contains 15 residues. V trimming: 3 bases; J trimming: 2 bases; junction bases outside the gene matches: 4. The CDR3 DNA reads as TGTGCCAGTAGTATGGGGACAGGGGCGACCTACGAGCAGTACTTC. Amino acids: CASSMGTGATYEQYF. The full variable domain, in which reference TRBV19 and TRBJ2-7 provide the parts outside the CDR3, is DGGITQSPKYLFRKEGQNVTLSCEQNLNHDAMYWYRQDPGQGLRLIYYSQIVNDFQKGDIAEGYSVSREKKESFPLTVTSAQKNPTAFYLCASSMGTGATYEQYFGPGTRLTVT.

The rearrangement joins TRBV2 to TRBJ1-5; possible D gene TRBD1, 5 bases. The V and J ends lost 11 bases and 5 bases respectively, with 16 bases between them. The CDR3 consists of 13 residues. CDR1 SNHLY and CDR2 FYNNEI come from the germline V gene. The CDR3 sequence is CAGRALRDQPQHF. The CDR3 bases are TGTGCCGGACGGGCCCTCAGGGATCAGCCCCAGCATTTT.

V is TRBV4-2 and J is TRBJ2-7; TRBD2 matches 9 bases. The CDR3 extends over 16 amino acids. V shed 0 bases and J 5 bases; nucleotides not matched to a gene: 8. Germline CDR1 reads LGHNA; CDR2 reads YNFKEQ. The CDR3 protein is CASSQDAASGADEQYF. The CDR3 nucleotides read TGTGCCAGCAGCCAAGATGCCGCTAGCGGGGCGGACGAGCAGTACTTC.

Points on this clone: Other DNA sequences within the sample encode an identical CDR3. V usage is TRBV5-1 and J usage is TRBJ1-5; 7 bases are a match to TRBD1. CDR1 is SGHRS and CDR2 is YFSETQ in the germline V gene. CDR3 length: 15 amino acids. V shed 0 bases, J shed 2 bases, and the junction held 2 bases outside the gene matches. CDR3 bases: TGCGCCAGCAGCTTGGCCGGGACAGGCAATCAGCCCCAGCATTTT. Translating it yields CASSLAGTGNQPQHF.